This is a list of T cell receptor beta chains from one sample in a study of blood T cell repertoires in COVID-19. The protocol was immunoSEQ multiplex PCR, while the TCRdb copy is restricted to in-frame clones and leaves out a portion. The sample yields 110,000 to 150,000 clones, roughly 84% seen once. Sequenced: peripheral blood. These receptors were obtained from a human donor in a cohort sampled during active COVID-19. The CDR3 runs from the conserved cysteine through the conserved F or W. The order of the fields is V gene, D gene, CDR3 protein. D genes are given only for firm matches.

V gene: TRBV11-2; D gene: TRBD1; CDR3 protein: CASSLEGQSYNEQFF
V gene: TRBV11-1; D gene: .; CDR3 protein: CASSFTGNYGYTF
V gene: TRBV2; D gene: .; CDR3 protein: CASSGQLEQYF
V gene: TRBV5-4; D gene: .; CDR3 protein: CASNPSRQAGGIYGYTF
V gene: TRBV2; D gene: .; CDR3 protein: CASSPQNEQFF
V gene: TRBV18; D gene: .; CDR3 protein: CASSPPLEQGIGGYTF
V gene: TRBV7-9; D gene: .; CDR3 protein: CASSSTGFINEKLFF
V gene: TRBV30; D gene: TRBD1; CDR3 protein: CAWSVQGAAEAFF
V gene: TRBV7-7; D gene: TRBD2; CDR3 protein: CASSALTSGDNNEQFF
V gene: TRBV5-1; D gene: TRBD1; CDR3 protein: CASSPNDRGNEQYF
V gene: TRBV19; D gene: TRBD1; CDR3 protein: CASSIYGTGNSEQYF
V gene: TRBV7-2; D gene: .; CDR3 protein: CASSRLLNSYEQYF
V gene: TRBV29-1; D gene: .; CDR3 protein: CSVDSPDTYNEQFF
V gene: TRBV7-8; D gene: TRBD1; CDR3 protein: CAVNRGAVGYTF
V gene: TRBV29-1; D gene: TRBD1; CDR3 protein: CSVSGTGGETQYF
V gene: TRBV19; D gene: .; CDR3 protein: CASSEQLNTEAFF
V gene: TRBV7-3; D gene: .; CDR3 protein: CASSLSAYNEQFF
V gene: TRBV27; D gene: TRBD1; CDR3 protein: CASRYMTGSGGANVLTF
V gene: TRBV11-3; D gene: .; CDR3 protein: CASSPNEGQFF
V gene: TRBV7-9; D gene: TRBD1; CDR3 protein: CASRKTGGLDTGELFF
V gene: TRBV4-1; D gene: TRBD2; CDR3 protein: CASSQDDGGRLNIQYF
V gene: TRBV5-1; D gene: TRBD2; CDR3 protein: CASSLDGRSGSAGELFF
V gene: TRBV5-1; D gene: .; CDR3 protein: CASSPSHGGATDTQYF
V gene: TRBV19; D gene: .; CDR3 protein: CASSIDGNYGYTF
V gene: TRBV5-1; D gene: .; CDR3 protein: CASSLTGPTDTQYF
V gene: TRBV9; D gene: .; CDR3 protein: CASSVAKGIPNTGELFF
V gene: TRBV7-2; D gene: .; CDR3 protein: CASSSLGVEGELFF
V gene: TRBV3-1/TRBV3-2; D gene: TRBD2; CDR3 protein: CASSPNLAGVEQFF
V gene: TRBV2; D gene: .; CDR3 protein: CASNAGVSEAQHF
V gene: TRBV9; D gene: TRBD1; CDR3 protein: CASSVGAGGNYGYTF
V gene: TRBV7-9; D gene: TRBD2; CDR3 protein: CASSPTSGGDNEQFF
V gene: TRBV2; D gene: TRBD1; CDR3 protein: CASSKQGDLTEAFF
V gene: TRBV3-1/TRBV3-2; D gene: TRBD1; CDR3 protein: CASSQSGGTGDGYTF
V gene: TRBV11-2; D gene: .; CDR3 protein: CASSLGERNIQYF
V gene: TRBV7-3; D gene: .; CDR3 protein: CASSLNRATDTQYF
V gene: TRBV28; D gene: TRBD1; CDR3 protein: CASRPPTGINTEAFF
V gene: TRBV18; D gene: TRBD1; CDR3 protein: CASSPQRDSSSGANVLTF
V gene: TRBV6-5; D gene: .; CDR3 protein: CASSYDRYSYEQYF
V gene: TRBV5-6; D gene: TRBD2; CDR3 protein: CASSLRGAGATDTQYF
V gene: TRBV5-6; D gene: TRBD2; CDR3 protein: CASRKGGRASGSSETQYF
V gene: TRBV7-2; D gene: TRBD1; CDR3 protein: CASSSMGQGVYGYTF
V gene: TRBV4-3; D gene: .; CDR3 protein: CASSQERDYTQYF
V gene: TRBV9; D gene: .; CDR3 protein: CASSAADSYGYTF
V gene: TRBV7-2; D gene: TRBD2; CDR3 protein: CASSLGTSGIGEQFF
V gene: TRBV7-8; D gene: TRBD1; CDR3 protein: CASSLVPGQGAQPQHF
V gene: TRBV11-2; D gene: TRBD2; CDR3 protein: CASTRNSGSSYNEQFF
V gene: TRBV7-2; D gene: .; CDR3 protein: CASSPGLRETQYF
V gene: TRBV6-2/TRBV6-3; D gene: TRBD1; CDR3 protein: CASSYSGQGAYNEQFF
V gene: TRBV11-3; D gene: TRBD2; CDR3 protein: CASSRRLAGVVDTQYF
V gene: TRBV4-1; D gene: .; CDR3 protein: CASSQYREKNTEAFF
V gene: TRBV14; D gene: TRBD1; CDR3 protein: CASSQGRGQAFF